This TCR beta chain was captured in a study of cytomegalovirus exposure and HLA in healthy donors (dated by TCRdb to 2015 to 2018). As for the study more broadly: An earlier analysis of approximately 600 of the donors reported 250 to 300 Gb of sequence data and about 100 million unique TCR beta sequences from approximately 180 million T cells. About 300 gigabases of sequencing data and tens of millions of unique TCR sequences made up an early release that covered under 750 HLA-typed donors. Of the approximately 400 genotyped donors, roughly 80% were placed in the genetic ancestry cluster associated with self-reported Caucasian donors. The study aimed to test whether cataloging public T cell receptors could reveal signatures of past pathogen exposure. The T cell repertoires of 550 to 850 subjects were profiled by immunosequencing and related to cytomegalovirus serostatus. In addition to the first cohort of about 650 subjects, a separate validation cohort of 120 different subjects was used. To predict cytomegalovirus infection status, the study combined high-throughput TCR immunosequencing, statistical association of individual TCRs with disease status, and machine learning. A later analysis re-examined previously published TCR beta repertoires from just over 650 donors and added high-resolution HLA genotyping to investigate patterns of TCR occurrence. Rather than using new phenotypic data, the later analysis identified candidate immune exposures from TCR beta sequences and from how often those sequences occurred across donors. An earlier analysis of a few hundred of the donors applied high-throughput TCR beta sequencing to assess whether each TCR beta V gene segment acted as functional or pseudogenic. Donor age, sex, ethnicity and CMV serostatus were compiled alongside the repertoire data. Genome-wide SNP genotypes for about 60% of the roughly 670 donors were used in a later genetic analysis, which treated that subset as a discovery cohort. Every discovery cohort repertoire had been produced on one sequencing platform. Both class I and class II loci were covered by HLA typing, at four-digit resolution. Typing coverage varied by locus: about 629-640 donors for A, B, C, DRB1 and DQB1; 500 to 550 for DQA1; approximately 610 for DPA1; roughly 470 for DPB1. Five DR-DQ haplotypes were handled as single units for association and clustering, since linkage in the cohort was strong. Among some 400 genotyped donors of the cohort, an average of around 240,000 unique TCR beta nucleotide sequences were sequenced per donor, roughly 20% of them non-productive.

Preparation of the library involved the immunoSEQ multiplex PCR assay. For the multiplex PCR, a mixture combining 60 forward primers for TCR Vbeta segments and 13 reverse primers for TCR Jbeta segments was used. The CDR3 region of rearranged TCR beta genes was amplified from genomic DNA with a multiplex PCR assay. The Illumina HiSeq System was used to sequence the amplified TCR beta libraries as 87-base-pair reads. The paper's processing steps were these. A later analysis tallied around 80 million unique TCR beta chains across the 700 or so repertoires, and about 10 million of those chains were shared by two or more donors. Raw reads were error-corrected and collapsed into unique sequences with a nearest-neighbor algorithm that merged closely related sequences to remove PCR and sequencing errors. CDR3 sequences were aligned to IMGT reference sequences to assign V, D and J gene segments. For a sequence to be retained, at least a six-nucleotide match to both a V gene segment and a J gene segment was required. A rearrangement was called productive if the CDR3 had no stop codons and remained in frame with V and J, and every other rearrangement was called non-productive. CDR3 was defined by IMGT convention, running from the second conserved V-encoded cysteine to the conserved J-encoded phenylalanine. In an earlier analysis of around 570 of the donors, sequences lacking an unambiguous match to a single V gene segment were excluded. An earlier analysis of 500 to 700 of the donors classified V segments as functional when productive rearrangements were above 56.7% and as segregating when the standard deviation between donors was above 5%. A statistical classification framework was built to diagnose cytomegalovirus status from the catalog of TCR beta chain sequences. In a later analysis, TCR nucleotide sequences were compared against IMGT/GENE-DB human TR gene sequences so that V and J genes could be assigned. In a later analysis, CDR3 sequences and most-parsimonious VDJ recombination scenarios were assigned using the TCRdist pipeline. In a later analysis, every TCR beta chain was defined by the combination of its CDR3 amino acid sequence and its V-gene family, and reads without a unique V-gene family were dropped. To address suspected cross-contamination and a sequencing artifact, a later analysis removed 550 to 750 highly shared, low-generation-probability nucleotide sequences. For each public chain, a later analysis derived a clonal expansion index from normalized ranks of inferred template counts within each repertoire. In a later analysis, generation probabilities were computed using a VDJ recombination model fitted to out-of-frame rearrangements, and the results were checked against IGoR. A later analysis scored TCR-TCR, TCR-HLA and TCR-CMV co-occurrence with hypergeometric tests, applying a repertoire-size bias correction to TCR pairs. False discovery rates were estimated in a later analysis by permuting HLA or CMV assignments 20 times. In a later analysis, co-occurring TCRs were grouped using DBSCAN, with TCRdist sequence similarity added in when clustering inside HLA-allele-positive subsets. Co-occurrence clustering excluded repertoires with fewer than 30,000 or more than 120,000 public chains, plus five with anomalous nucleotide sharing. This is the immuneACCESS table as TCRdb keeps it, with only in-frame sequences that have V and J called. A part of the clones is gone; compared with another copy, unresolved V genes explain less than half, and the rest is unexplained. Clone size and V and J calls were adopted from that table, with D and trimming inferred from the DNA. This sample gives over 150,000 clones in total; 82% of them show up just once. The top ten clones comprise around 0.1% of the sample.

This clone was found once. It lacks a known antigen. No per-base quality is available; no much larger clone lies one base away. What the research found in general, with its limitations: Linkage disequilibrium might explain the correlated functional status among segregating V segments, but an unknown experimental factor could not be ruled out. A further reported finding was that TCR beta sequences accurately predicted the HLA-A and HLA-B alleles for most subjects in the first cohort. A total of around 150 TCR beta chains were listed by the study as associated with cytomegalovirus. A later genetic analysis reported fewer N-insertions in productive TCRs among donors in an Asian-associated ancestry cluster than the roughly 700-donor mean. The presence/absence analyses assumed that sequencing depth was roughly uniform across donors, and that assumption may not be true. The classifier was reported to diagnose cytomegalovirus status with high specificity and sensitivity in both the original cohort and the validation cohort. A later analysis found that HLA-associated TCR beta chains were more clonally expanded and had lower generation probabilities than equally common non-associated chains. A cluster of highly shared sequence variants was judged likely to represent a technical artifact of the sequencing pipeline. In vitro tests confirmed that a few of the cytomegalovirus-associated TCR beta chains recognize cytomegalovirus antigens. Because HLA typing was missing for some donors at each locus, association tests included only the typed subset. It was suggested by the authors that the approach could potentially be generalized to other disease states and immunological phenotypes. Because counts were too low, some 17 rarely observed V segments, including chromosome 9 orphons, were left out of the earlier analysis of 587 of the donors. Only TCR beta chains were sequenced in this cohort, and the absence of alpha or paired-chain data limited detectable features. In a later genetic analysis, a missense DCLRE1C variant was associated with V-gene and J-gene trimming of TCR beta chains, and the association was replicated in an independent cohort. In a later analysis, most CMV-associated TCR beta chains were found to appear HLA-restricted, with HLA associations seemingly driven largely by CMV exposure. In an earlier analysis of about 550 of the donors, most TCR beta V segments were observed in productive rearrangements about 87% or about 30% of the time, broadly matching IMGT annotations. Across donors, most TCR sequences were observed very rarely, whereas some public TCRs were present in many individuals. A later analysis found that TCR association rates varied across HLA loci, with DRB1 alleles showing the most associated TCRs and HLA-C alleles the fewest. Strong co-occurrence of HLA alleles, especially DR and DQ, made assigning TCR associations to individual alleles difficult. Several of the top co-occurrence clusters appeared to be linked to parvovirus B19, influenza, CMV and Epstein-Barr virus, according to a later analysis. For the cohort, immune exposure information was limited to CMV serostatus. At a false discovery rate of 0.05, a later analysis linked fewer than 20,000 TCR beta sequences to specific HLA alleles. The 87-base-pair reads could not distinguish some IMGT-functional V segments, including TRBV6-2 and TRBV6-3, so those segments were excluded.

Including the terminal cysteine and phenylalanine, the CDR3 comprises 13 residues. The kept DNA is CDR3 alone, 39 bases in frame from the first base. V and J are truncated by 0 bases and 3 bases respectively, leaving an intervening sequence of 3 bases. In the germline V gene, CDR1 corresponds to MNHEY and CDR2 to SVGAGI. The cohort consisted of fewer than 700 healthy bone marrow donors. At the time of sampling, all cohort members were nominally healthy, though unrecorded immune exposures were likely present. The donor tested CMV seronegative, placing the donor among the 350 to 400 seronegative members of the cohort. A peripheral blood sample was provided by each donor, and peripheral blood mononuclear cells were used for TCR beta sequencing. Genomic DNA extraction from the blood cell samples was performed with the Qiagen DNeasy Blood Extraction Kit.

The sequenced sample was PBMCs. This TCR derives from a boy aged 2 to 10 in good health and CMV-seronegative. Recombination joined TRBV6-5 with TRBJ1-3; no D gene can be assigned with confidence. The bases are TGTGCCAGCAGTTACTCCCGTGGAAACACCATATATTTT. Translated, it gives CASSYSRGNTIYF.